This TCR beta chain was recovered during a study of HIV-infected children after antiretroviral therapy interruption. Across the study: Interruption group median age roughly 10 years; continuous group around 8 years. Interruption-arm sampling covered weeks 0, 12, interruption end (24 or 48), and about 3 years post-study. In continuous treatment, analyzed samples were from weeks 0, 48 and 150.

The TCR library was built from RNA with a 3' RACE protocol and unique molecular identifiers. One entry per CDR3 protein results from TCRdb running MiXCR on the 3' RACE reads. The table includes about 89,000 distinct CDR3 sequences, about 6.3% detected once. The CDR3 totals 15 residues. CDR1 GTSNPN and CDR2 SVGIG come from the germline V gene (reference sequence). Deletions cut 0 bases from V and 6 bases from J, with 12 bases between. Treatment described: PENTA 11 planned treatment interruption arm or continuous ART arm. Study-level findings and limits: Naive CD4+ CDR3 sharing between time points fell after interruption began.

This clonotype showed up many times. Its antigen is as yet unknown. The sequence was obtained from a pool of human donors with HIV. This chain connects TRBV30 to TRBJ1-6; D uncertain. The starting material was CD45RA+ CD4+ T cells from PBMCs, pooled from several time points, obtained from a donor given antiretroviral therapy, either interrupted or continuous. The subset denotes: naive CD4+ CD45RA+ CD45RO- T cells. The CDR3 here is CAWSVEGSVNSPLHF. The CDR3, as DNA: TGTGCCTGGAGTGTAGAGGGTTCGGTTAATTCACCCCTCCACTTT.